This TCR beta chain appears in the sequencing data of a study of blood T cells in healthy people across ages. In germline, CDR1 is SEHNR, CDR2 FQNEAQ (reference sequence). V lost 5 bases, J lost 5 bases, and 10 bases lay in between. The CDR3 has 13 amino acids. They isolated at least 6 million PBMCs from each sample. Together with a sample-barcoded 5' primer, a J-beta primer mix was included in a second PCR lasting roughly 6 to 12 cycles. Each CDR3 protein gets one entry after TCRdb re-called the 5' RACE reads with MiXCR. The sample records roughly 1,100,000 distinct CDR3 sequences, 20% to 25% being singletons. With respect to this clonotype: The antigen remains unidentified.

Study-wide results and caveats: With age, beta diversity per million T cells declined roughly linearly, significantly by about 40.

These data were also reused for a study on T cells of mothers and their children.

The chain is built from TRBV7-9 and TRBJ2-1, with D hard to call. Sequencing was carried out using blood. The clonotype was recovered from a girl aged 2 to 9 in good health. CDR3 amino acids: CASSPRLNNEQFF. CDR3 DNA sequence: TGTGCCAGCAGCCCGCGGTTAAACAATGAGCAGTTCTTC.